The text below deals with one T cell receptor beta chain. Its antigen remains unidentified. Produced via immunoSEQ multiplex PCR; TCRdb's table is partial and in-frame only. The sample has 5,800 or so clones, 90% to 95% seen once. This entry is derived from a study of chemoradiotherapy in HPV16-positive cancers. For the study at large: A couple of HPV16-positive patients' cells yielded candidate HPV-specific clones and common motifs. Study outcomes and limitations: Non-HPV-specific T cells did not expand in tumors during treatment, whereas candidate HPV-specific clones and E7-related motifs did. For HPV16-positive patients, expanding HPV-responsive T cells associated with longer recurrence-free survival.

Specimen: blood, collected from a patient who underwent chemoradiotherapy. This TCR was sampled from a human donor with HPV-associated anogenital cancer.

CDR3 nucleotide sequence: TGCGCCAGCAGCCAAGCAGGGTTAAACACTGAAGCTTTCTTT. Protein product: CASSQAGLNTEAFF. The chain combines TRBV4-1 with TRBJ1-1; TRBD1 might be the D (5 bases). The germline gives CDR1 MGHRA, CDR2 YSYEKL. Trimming stripped 1 base from V and 2 bases from J, with 8 bases between. The CDR3 length is 14 residues.